These 14 T cell receptor beta chains were all obtained from the same sample, sequenced in a study of human CD8 memory T cell subsets. The TCR beta sequencing libraries came from UMI-labeled 5' RACE. TCRdb derives one entry per CDR3 protein from the 5' RACE reads, leaving out DNA. The sample table sets out about 6,200 distinct CDR3 sequences. Sequenced: CD8+ effector memory T cells (TEM) sorted from PBMCs. Subset in this sample: effector memory CD8 T cells, CCR7- CD45RO+ CD95+. Receptor source: a human donor in good health.

The chain joins TRBV30 to TRBJ2-1; the TRBD2 assignment by TCRdb is unverifiable without DNA. Per germline, CDR1 GTSNPN and CDR2 SVGIG (reference sequence). CDR3 size: 11 residues. CDR3 loop: CAYSRENEQFF. Together with reference TRBV30 and TRBJ2-1, the CDR3 gives the full variable domain: SQTIHQWPATLVQPVGSPLSLECTVEGTSNPNLYWYRQAAGRGLQLLFYSVGIGQISSEVPQNLSASRPQDRQFILSSKKLLLSDSGFYLCAYSRENEQFFGPGTRLTVL.

The V gene is TRBV14, the J gene TRBJ2-1; TCRdb designates TRBD1, a call that cannot be tested without DNA. The germline V gene has CDR1 SGHDN and CDR2 FVKESK. The CDR3 has 13 residues. The CDR3 sequence is CASSQDPAPEQFF. Complete variable domain (other parts from reference TRBV14 and TRBJ2-1): EAGVTQFPSHSVIEKGQTVTLRCDPISGHDNLYWYRRVMGKEIKFLLHFVKESKQDESGMPNNRFLAERTGGTYSTLKVQPAELEDSGVYFCASSQDPAPEQFFGPGTRLTVL.

J is TRBJ2-7 and V is TRBV13. CDR3 size: 11 residues. Germline loops: CDR1 PRHDT, CDR2 FYEKMQ (reference sequence). CDR3 sequence reads: CASSFLSEQYF.

The gene calls are TRBV30 and TRBJ1-1; TCRdb gives TRBD1 as the D gene, but with no DNA this cannot be confirmed. This CDR3 contains 14 residues. Germline CDR1 GTSNPN, CDR2 SVGIG (reference sequence). The CDR3: CAAASGTKNTEAFF.

The gene calls are TRBV28 and TRBJ2-2; TCRdb lists TRBD2, though no DNA is available to test this call. The CDR3 extends over 14 amino acids. CDR1 is MDHEN, CDR2 SYDVKM, per germline. The CDR3 spells CASRGGGGTGELFF. Full variable domain (rest looked up from reference TRBV28 and TRBJ2-2): DVKVTQSSRYLVKRTGEKVFLECVQDMDHENMFWYRQDPGLGLRLIYFSYDVKMKEKGDIPEGYSVSREKKERFSLILESASTNQTSMYLCASRGGGGTGELFFGEGSRLTVL.

The chain links TRBV19 to TRBJ1-1. Germline V lookup: CDR1 LNHDA, CDR2 SQIVND (reference sequence). This CDR3 has 15 amino acids. This chain's CDR3 is CASSMGGGGDTEAFF.

The chain carries TRBV29-1 and TRBJ2-1; with no DNA, the TCRdb D assignment of TRBD1 cannot be verified. CDR1 SQVTM and CDR2 ANQGSEA come from the germline V gene. The CDR3 contains 15 residues. CDR3 amino acids: CSVVTRDSSYNEQFF.

This sequence joins TRBV27 and TRBJ1-1; the D call of TRBD1 rests on TCRdb alone, since no DNA is present to check it. Per germline, CDR1 MNHEY and CDR2 SMNVEV (reference sequence). The CDR3 runs 15 residues. CDR3 sequence reads: CASSPRQGARTEAFF.

J is TRBJ2-2 and V is TRBV5-4; TCRdb lists TRBD1, though no DNA is available to test this call. The CDR3 consists of 12 residues. Germline V gene sequence: CDR1 SGHNT, CDR2 YYREEE (reference sequence). The CDR3: CAGLRGNGELFF.

This chain's CDR3 is CASSISPVNEAFF. V gene TRBV19 combines with J gene TRBJ1-1; TCRdb lists TRBD1, though no DNA is available to test this call. CDR1 is LNHDA and CDR2 is SQIVND in the germline V gene (reference sequence). CDR3 length equals 13 residues.

V is TRBV20-1 and J is TRBJ1-1. The CDR3 consists of 11 residues. The germline gives CDR1 DFQATT, CDR2 SNEGSKA (reference sequence). CDR3 loop: CSAVMNTEAFF.

This sequence joins TRBV5-1 and TRBJ1-2. The CDR3 loop spans 13 amino acids. CDR1 SGHRS and CDR2 YFSETQ come from the germline V gene. The CDR3 sequence is CASSLEGSNGYTF.

This chain links TRBV5-6 with TRBJ2-7; checking the TCRdb D call of TRBD1 is not possible without DNA. Looked up from germline, CDR1 is SGHDT and CDR2 is YYEEEE. The CDR3 is made up of 14 amino acids. The CDR3 loop is CASSLGTTSYEQYF.

The rearrangement uses TRBV27 and TRBJ2-3. This CDR3 has 17 amino acids. The germline V gene has CDR1 MNHEY and CDR2 SMNVEV (reference sequence). The CDR3 reads CASSFQTELASTDTQYF.